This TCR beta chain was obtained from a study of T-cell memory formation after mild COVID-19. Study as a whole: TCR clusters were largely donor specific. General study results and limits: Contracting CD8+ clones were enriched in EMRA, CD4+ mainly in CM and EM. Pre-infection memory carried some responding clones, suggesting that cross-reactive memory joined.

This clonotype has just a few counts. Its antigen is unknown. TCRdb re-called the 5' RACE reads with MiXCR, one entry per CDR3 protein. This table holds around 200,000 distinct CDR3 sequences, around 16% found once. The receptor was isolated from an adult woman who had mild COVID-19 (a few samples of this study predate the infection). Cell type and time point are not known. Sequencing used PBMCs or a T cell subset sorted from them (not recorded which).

The CDR3: CASSPYTVGEQYF. CDR3 in DNA: TGTGCCAGCTCACCATACACGGTGGGCGAGCAGTACTTC. The rearrangement joins TRBV18 to TRBJ2-7, with D unresolved. The CDR3 runs 13 residues. CDR1 is KGHSH and CDR2 is LQKENI in the germline V gene. V lost 2 bases, J lost 6 bases, and 11 bases lay in between.